A selection of T cell receptor beta chains follows, all from one sample in a study of blood T cell repertoires in COVID-19. Libraries were prepared by immunoSEQ multiplex PCR; TCRdb keeps only in-frame clonotypes and omits some of them. This sample yields some 45,000 clones, of which roughly 90% are seen a single time; over 11% belongs to the top ten. Sequences were obtained from peripheral blood. The receptor source for this set is a human donor in a cohort sampled during active COVID-19. Each CDR3 is given with its conserved first and last residue. D genes are given only for firm matches. Size is omitted from some rows. Given values are once, few, many or a class for expanded clones.

abundance,j_gene,v_gene,d_gene,CDR3aa,CDR3nt
NA,TRBJ1-2,TRBV19,TRBD1,CASNQGEYGYTF,TGTGCCAGTAATCAGGGGGAATACGGCTACACCTTC
NA,TRBJ2-3,TRBV7-2,NA,CASSLAAWTDTQYF,TGTGCCAGCAGCTTAGCGGCTTGGACAGATACGCAGTATTTT
NA,TRBJ1-1,TRBV4-3,NA,CASSQGRGLDTEAFF,TGCGCCAGCAGCCAGGGTCGAGGTTTGGACACTGAAGCTTTCTTT
NA,TRBJ1-1,TRBV11-2,NA,CASSLQAQRDSNMNTEAFF,TGTGCCAGCAGCCTCCAGGCTCAGAGGGATTCCAATATGAACACTGAAGCTTTCTTT
NA,TRBJ2-4,TRBV27,NA,CASTPDRVKNIQYF,TGTGCCAGCACCCCCGACAGAGTCAAAAACATTCAGTACTTC
NA,TRBJ2-4,TRBV10-1,NA,CASSEGEAKNIQYF,TGCGCCAGCAGTGAGGGAGAGGCCAAAAACATTCAGTACTTC
NA,TRBJ2-2,TRBV7-2,TRBD1,CASSRTGYTGELFF,TGTGCCAGCAGCCGGACAGGGTACACCGGGGAGCTGTTTTTT
NA,TRBJ2-3,TRBV7-9,NA,CASSSTEDTQYF,TGTGCCAGCAGCTCTACAGAAGATACGCAGTATTTT
NA,TRBJ1-1,TRBV5-1,NA,CASRGALGGTEAFF,TGCGCCAGCAGAGGGGCCTTGGGGGGAACTGAAGCTTTCTTT
NA,TRBJ2-2,TRBV5-1,NA,CASSLTAGSPGELFF,TGCGCCAGCAGCTTGACGGCGGGCTCCCCCGGGGAGCTGTTTTTT
NA,TRBJ2-3,TRBV6-2/TRBV6-3,TRBD2,CASSPLPSGGSDTQYF,TGTGCCAGCAGCCCCCTGCCTAGCGGGGGTTCAGATACGCAGTATTTT
NA,TRBJ1-3,TRBV7-2,NA,CASSQTGVGGNTIYF,TGTGCCAGCAGCCAAACGGGGGTCGGGGGAAACACCATATATTTT
NA,TRBJ2-7,TRBV10-2,TRBD2,CASSLGTSGGSEQYF,TGCGCCAGCAGTCTGGGGACTAGCGGGGGGAGCGAGCAGTACTTC
NA,TRBJ1-1,TRBV4-3,NA,CASSQDRVGTEAFF,TGCGCCAGCAGCCAAGACAGGGTCGGAACTGAAGCTTTCTTT
NA,TRBJ2-7,TRBV12-3/TRBV12-4,TRBD1,CATGGQGFYEQYF,TGTGCCACCGGGGGACAGGGGTTCTACGAGCAGTACTTC
NA,TRBJ2-3,TRBV3-1/TRBV3-2,NA,CASSQGWLAVDTQYF,TGTGCCAGCAGCCAAGGTTGGCTAGCCGTAGATACGCAGTATTTT
NA,TRBJ1-4,TRBV10-3,NA,CATGGGVVEKLFF,TGTGCCACAGGCGGAGGGGTGGTTGAAAAACTGTTTTTT
NA,TRBJ2-1,TRBV9,TRBD1,CASLKGGDSNEQFF,TGTGCCAGTCTAAAAGGGGGCGATAGCAATGAGCAGTTCTTC
once,TRBJ2-1,TRBV4-3,TRBD1,CASSHRTGVYNEQFF,TGCGCCAGCAGCCACCGGACAGGGGTCTACAATGAGCAGTTCTTC
NA,TRBJ1-2,TRBV6-6,NA,CASSYSRRGANYGYTF,TGTGCCAGCAGTTACTCGAGGCGCGGGGCTAACTATGGCTACACCTTC
NA,TRBJ2-5,TRBV5-6,TRBD1,CASSLVDRGAQETQYF,TGTGCCAGCAGCTTGGTGGACAGGGGAGCTCAGGAGACCCAGTACTTC
once,TRBJ1-1,TRBV30,NA,CAWSTSLGQAFF,TGTGCCTGGAGTACGTCTTTGGGGCAGGCTTTCTTT
NA,TRBJ2-6,TRBV18,TRBD1,CASSPDRAGANVLTF,TGTGCCAGCTCCCCCGACAGGGCTGGGGCCAACGTCCTGACTTTC
NA,TRBJ1-2,TRBV25-1,TRBD1,CASSESMGTGGPNYGYTF,TGTGCCAGCAGTGAATCCATGGGGACAGGGGGACCTAACTATGGCTACACCTTC
NA,TRBJ2-1,TRBV7-9,NA,CASSRGGASYNEQFF,TGTGCCAGCAGCCGAGGGGGGGCCTCCTACAATGAGCAGTTCTTC
NA,TRBJ2-3,TRBV7-3,TRBD1,CASSSGTATDTQYF,TGTGCCAGCAGCTCCGGGACAGCCACAGATACGCAGTATTTT
NA,TRBJ1-4,TRBV18,TRBD1,CASSTDRGLKKLFF,TGTGCCAGCTCAACCGACAGGGGTTTAAAAAAACTGTTTTTT
NA,TRBJ1-1,TRBV9,NA,CASSVALNTEAFF,TGTGCCAGCAGCGTAGCCTTGAACACTGAAGCTTTCTTT
NA,TRBJ2-7,TRBV5-1,TRBD1,CASSPGQGTTYEQYF,TGCGCCAGCAGCCCCGGACAGGGGACTACTTACGAGCAGTACTTC
many,TRBJ2-7,TRBV6-1,NA,CASSDRDSSYEQYF,TGTGCCAGCAGTGATCGAGACAGCTCCTACGAGCAGTACTTC